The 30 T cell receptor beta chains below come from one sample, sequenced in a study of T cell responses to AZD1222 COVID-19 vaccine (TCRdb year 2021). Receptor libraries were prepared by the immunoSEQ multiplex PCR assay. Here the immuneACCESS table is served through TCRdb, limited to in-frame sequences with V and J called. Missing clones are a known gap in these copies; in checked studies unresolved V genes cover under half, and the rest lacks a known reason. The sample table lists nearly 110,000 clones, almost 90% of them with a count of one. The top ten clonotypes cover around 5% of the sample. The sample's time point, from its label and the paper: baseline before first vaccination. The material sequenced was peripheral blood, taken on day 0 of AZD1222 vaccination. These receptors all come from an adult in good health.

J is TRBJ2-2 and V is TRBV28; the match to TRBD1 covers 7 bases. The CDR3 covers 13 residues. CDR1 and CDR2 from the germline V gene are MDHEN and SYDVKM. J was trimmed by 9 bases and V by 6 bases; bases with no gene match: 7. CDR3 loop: CASSTTGDRELFF. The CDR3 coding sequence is TGTGCCAGCAGCACAACAGGGGACCGGGAGCTGTTTTTT.

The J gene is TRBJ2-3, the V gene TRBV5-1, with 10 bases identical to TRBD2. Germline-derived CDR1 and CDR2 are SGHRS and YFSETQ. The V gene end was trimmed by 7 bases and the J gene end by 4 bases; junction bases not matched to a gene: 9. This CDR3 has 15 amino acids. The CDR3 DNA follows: TGCGCCAGCGGTAGCGGGAGGCAATTTGCAGATACGCAGTATTTT. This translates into CASGSGRQFADTQYF.

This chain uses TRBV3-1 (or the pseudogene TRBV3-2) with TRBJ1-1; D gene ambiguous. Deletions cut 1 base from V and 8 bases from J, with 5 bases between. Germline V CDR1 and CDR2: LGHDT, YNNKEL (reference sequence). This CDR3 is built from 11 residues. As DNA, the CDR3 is TGTGCCAGCAGCCAAGGGACGGAAGCTTTCTTT. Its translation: CASSQGTEAFF.

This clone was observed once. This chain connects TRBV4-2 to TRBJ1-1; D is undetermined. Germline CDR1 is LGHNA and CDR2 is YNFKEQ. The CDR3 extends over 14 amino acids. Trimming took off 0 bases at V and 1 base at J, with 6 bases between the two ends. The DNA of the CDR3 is TGTGCCAGCAGCCAAGATGAAGGGAACACTGAAGCTTTCTTT. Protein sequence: CASSQDEGNTEAFF.

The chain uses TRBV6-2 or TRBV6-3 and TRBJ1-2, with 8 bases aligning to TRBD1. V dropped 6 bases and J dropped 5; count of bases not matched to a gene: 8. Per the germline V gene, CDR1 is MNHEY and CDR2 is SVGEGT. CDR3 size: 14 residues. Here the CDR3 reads CASSPDRGRYGYTF. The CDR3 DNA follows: TGTGCCAGCAGCCCCGACAGGGGTAGATATGGCTACACCTTC.

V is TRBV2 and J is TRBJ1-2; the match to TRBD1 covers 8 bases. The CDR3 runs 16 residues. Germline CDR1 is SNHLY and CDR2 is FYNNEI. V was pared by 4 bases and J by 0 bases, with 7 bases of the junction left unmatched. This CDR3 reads CASSAALTGANYGYTF. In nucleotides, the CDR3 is TGTGCCAGCAGTGCGGCCCTGACAGGGGCTAACTATGGCTACACCTTC.

DNA for the CDR3: TGTGCTAGTGGTTTAGGTCGGGGGACCGGGGAGCTGTTTTTT. It translates to CASGLGRGTGELFF. The J gene is TRBJ2-2, the V gene TRBV12-5; perhaps TRBD2 as D (6 bases). The CDR3 consists of 14 residues. Trimming shortened V by 3 bases and J by 5 bases, and 10 bases separated the two germline ends. From germline, CDR1 is LGHNT and CDR2 FRNRAP.

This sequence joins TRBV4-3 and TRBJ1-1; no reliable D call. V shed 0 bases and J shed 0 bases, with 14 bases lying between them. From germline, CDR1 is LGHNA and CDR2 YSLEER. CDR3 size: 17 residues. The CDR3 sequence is CASSQDPTGSMNTEAFF. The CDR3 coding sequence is TGCGCCAGCAGCCAAGATCCTACGGGCAGTATGAACACTGAAGCTTTCTTT.

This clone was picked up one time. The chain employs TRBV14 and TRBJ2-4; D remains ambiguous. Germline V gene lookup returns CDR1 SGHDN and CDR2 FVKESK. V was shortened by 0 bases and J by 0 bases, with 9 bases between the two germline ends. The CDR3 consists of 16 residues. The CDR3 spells CASSQETGVAKNIQYF. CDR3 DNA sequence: TGTGCCAGCAGCCAAGAGACTGGAGTAGCCAAAAACATTCAGTACTTC.

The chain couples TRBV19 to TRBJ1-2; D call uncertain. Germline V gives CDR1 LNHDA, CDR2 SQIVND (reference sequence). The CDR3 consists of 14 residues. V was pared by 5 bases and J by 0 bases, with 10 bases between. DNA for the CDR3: TGTGCCAGTAGTGCCCACCTATCTAACTATGGCTACACCTTC. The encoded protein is CASSAHLSNYGYTF.

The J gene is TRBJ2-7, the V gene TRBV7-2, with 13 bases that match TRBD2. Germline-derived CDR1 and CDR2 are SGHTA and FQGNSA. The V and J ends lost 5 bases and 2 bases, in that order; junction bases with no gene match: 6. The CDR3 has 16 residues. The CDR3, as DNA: TGTGCCAGCAGCCCTTCACTAGCGGGGGGGACCTACGAGCAGTACTTC. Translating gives CASSPSLAGGTYEQYF.

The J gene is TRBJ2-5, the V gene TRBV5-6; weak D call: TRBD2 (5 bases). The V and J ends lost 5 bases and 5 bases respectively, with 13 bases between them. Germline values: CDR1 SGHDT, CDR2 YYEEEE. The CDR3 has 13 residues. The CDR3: CASRVPGLETQYF. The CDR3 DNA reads TGTGCCAGCAGAGTCCCGGGGTTGGAGACCCAGTACTTC.

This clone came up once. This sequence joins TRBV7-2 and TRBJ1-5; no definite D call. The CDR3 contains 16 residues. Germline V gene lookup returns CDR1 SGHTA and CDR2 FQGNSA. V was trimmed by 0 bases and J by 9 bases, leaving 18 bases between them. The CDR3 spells CASSLASWQSFTPQHF. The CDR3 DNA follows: TGTGCCAGCAGCTTAGCTTCGTGGCAGTCCTTTACGCCCCAGCATTTT.

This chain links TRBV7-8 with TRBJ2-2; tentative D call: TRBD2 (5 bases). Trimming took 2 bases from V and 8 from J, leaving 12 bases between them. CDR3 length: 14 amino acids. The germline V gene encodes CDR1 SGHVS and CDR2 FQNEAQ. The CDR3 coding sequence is TGTGCCAGCAGCTTATCGGGAAGGGCTGGGGAGCTGTTTTTT. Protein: CASSLSGRAGELFF.

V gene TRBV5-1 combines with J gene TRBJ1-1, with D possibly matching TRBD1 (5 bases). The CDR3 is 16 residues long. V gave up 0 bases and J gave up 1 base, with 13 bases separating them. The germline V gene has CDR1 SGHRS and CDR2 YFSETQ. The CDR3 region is CASSLAVGHPNTEAFF. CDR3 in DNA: TGCGCCAGCAGCTTGGCCGTAGGACACCCGAACACTGAAGCTTTCTTT.

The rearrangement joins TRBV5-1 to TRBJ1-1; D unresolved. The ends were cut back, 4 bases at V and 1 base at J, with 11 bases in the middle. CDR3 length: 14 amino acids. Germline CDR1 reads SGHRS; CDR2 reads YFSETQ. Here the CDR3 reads CASSLLTGNTEAFF. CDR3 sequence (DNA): TGCGCCAGCAGCCTACTCACCGGGAACACTGAAGCTTTCTTT.

CDR3 bases: TGTGCCAGCAGCTGGTCGGGACCGGGCAGGGCCCAGTACTTC. This translates into CASSWSGPGRAQYF. The rearrangement joins TRBV7-2 to TRBJ2-5; possibly TRBD1 or TRBD2 for D (5 bases each). V lost 4 bases and J lost 9, with 18 bases in between. This CDR3 region has 14 residues. Germline loops: CDR1 SGHTA, CDR2 FQGNSA.

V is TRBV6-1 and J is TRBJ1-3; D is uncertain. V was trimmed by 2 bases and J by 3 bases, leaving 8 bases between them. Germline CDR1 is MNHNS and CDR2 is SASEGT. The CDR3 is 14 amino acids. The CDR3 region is CASSEIGNGNTIYF. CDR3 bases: TGTGCCAGCAGTGAAATAGGGAATGGAAACACCATATATTTT.

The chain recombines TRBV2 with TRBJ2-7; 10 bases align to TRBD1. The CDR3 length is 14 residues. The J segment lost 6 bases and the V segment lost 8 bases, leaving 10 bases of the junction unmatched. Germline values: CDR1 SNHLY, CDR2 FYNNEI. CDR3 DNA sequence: TGTGCCAGCCATCCGAGGGACAGGGGAATCGAGCAGTACTTC. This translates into CASHPRDRGIEQYF.

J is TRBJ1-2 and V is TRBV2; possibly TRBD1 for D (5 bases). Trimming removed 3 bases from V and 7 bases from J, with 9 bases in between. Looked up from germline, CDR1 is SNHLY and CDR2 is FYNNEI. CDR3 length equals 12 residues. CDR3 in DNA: TGTGCCAGCAGTGAGGCAGGGACTGGCTACACCTTC. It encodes CASSEAGTGYTF.

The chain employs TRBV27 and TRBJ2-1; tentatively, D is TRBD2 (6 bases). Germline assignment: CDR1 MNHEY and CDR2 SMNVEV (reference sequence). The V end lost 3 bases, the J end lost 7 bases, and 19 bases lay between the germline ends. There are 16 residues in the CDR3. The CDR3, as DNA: TGTGCCAGCAGTTTTTATATGACTAGATCTGTAAATGAGCAGTTCTTC. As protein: CASSFYMTRSVNEQFF.

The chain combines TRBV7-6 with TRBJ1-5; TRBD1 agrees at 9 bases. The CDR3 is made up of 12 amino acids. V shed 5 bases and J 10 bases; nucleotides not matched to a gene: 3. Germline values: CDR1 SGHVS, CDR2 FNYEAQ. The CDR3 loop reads CASSQTGGPQHF. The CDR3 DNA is TGTGCCAGCAGCCAAACAGGGGGCCCCCAGCATTTT. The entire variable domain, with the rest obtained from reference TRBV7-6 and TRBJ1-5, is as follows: GAGVSQSPRYKVTKRGQDVALRCDPISGHVSLYWYRQALGQGPEFLTYFNYEAQQDKSGLPNDRFSAERPEGSISTLTIQRTEQRDSAMYRCASSQTGGPQHFGDGTRLSIL.

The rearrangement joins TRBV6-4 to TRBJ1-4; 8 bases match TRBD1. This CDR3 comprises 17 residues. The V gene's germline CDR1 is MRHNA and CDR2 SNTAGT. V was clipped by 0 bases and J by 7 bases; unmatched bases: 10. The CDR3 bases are TGTGCCAGCAGTGACTCGAGCGGAGAGGACAGGGTTGAAAAACTGTTTTTT. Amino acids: CASSDSSGEDRVEKLFF.

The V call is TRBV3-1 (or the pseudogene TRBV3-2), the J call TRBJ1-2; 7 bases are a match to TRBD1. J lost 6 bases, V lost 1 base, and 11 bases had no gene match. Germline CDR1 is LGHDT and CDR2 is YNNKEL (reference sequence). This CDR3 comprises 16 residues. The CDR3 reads CASSQVGPTGWNGYTF. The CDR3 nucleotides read TGTGCCAGCAGCCAAGTCGGTCCGACAGGGTGGAATGGCTACACCTTC.

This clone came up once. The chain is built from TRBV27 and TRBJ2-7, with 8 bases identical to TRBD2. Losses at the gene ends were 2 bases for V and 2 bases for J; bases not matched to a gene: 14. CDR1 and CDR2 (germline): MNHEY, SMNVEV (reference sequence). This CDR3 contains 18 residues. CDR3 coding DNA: TGTGCCAGCAGTTTAATTTCGTCTAGCGGGCACCCCCCCTACGAGCAGTACTTC. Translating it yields CASSLISSSGHPPYEQYF.

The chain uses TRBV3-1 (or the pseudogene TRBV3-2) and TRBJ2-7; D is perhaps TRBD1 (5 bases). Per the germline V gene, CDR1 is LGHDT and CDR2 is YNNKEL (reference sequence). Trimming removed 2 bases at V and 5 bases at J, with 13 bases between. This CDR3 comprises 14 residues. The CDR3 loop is CASSQSAKGDEQYF. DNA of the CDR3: TGTGCCAGCAGCCAAAGTGCCAAAGGGGACGAGCAGTACTTC.

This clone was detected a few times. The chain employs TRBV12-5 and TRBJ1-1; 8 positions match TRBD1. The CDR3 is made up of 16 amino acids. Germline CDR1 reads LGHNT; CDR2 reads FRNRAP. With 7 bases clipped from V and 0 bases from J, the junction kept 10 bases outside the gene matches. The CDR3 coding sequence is TGTGCTAGTGTCCACGGACAGGGTAACATGAACACTGAAGCTTTCTTT. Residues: CASVHGQGNMNTEAFF.

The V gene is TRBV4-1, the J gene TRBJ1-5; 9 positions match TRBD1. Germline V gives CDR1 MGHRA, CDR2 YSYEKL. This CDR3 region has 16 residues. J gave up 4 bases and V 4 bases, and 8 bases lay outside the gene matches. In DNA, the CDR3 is TGCGCCAGCAGCCTAGCCGGGACAGGGATAAATCAGCCCCAGCATTTT. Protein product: CASSLAGTGINQPQHF.

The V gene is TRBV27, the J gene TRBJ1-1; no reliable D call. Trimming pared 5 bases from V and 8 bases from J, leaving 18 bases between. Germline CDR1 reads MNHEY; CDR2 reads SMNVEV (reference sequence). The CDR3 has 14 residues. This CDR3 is CASSPILSTGEAFF. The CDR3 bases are TGTGCCAGCAGTCCCATTTTGAGTACCGGAGAAGCTTTCTTT.

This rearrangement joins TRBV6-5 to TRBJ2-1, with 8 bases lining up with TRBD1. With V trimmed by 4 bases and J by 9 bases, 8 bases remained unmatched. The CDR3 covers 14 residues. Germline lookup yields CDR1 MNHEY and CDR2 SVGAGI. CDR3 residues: CASSFGQGVSEQFF. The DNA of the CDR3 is TGTGCCAGCAGTTTCGGACAGGGAGTCAGTGAGCAGTTCTTC.